This T cell receptor (beta chain) was sequenced for a study of T cell responses to AZD1222 COVID-19 vaccine. Study results and caveats: Researchers report vaccine-associated CD4 TCRs spanning spike, with dominance at 160-218 and 743-854. Donors were largely white British and mainly female; clonal diversity was possibly underestimated.

Repertoires were generated with immunoSEQ multiplex PCR, while TCRdb's copy carries only in-frame clones and drops some. The table has 110,000 or so clones, about nine tenths seen once. Comment on this clone: Its matching antigen is unknown.

The CDR3 length is 15 residues. CDR1 and CDR2 from the germline V gene are SNHLY and FYNNEI. V was pared by 5 bases and J by 1 base, with 14 bases between. The sample was peripheral blood, taken 28 days after the second dose of the MenACWY control vaccine. The chain has TRBV2 and TRBJ2-5; maybe TRBD1 (6 bases). The clonotype originates from an adult who received the MenACWY meningococcal vaccine as a control. The CDR3 is CASSIEGQSQETQYF. The CDR3 coding sequence is TGTGCCAGCAGTATAGAAGGACAGTCCCAAGAGACCCAGTACTTC. The full variable domain, in which reference TRBV2 and TRBJ2-5 provide the parts outside the CDR3, is EPEVTQTPSHQVTQMGQEVILRCVPISNHLYFYWYRQILGQKVEFLVSFYNNEISEKSEIFDDQFSVERPDGSNFTLKIRSTKLEDSAMYFCASSIEGQSQETQYFGPGTRLLVL.